This record concerns one T cell receptor (beta chain) sequence. The data derive from a study of blood T cell repertoires in COVID-19. Using immunoSEQ multiplex PCR, the repertoire was profiled, and TCRdb retains in-frame clones only, with some absent. Altogether hundreds of thousands of clones are present, 85% to 90% being singletons, with the ten largest covering roughly 0.76%. From germline, CDR1 is SGHTA and CDR2 FQGNSA. This CDR3 spans 13 amino acids. Trimming removed 4 bases from V and 4 bases from J, with 8 bases in between. Sequencing was carried out using peripheral blood. The sequence derives from a man younger than 35 with COVID-19, enrolled during active disease. The chain is built from TRBV7-2 and TRBJ2-1; TRBD1 is a possible D gene (6 bases). The CDR3 region has the DNA TGTGCCAGCAGCTCCCAGGGGTACAATGAGCAGTTCTTC. Its protein is CASSSQGYNEQFF.